This T cell receptor (beta chain) derives from a study of T cells in Graves' hyperthyroidism and ophthalmopathy. General study points: Blood held most thyroid clonotypes expanded above 0.001 frequency. Using 13 V-J features, a model discriminated ophthalmopathy from stable hyperthyroidism.

In its sample, this clonotype was seen many times. Its antigen remains unidentified. Pregnant or lactating patients were excluded, as were those with uncontrolled infection or other autoimmune disease. Amplification targeted TCR beta CDR3 regions from RNA transcripts. The HTBI set primed first-round TCR CDR3 RT-PCR. TCRdb analysed the multiplex PCR reads with MiXCR anew, one entry per CDR3 protein. The sample has around 300,000 distinct CDR3 sequences, about an eighth seen once; the top ten hold about 8%. V lost 5 bases, J lost 0 bases, and 7 bases lay in between. This CDR3 contains 13 residues. Per the germline V gene, CDR1 is ENHRY and CDR2 is SYGVKD.

The clonotype originates from a woman in her twenties or thirties with Graves' hyperthyroidism that later progressed to Graves' ophthalmopathy. The chain combines TRBV10-3 with TRBJ1-2; D unresolved. Specimen: blood. The CDR3, as DNA: TGTGCCATCAGTACAGATCCTAACTATGGCTACACCTTC. It yields the protein CAISTDPNYGYTF.